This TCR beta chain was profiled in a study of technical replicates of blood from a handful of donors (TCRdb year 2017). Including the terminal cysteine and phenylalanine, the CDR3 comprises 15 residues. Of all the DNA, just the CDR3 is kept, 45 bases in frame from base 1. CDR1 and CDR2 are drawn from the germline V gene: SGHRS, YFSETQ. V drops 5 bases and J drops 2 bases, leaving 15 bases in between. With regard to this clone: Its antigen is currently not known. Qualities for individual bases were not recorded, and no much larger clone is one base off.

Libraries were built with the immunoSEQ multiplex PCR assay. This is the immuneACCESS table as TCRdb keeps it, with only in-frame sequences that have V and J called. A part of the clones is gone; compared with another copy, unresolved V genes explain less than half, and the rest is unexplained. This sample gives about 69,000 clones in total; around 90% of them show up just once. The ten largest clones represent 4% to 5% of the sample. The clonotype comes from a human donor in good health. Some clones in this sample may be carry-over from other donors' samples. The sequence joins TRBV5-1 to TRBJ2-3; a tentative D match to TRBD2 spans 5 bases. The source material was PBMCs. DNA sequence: TGCGCCAGCAGAAGAGCGGTAGGAAACACAGATACGCAGTATTTT. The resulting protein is CASRRAVGNTDTQYF.